This record looks at one T cell receptor beta chain sequence and its context. No antigen is known for it. Libraries were prepared by immunoSEQ multiplex PCR; TCRdb keeps only in-frame clonotypes and omits some of them. The sample lists roughly 100,000 clones; 88% were seen once. The CDR3 has 13 residues. Trimming stripped 5 bases from V and 1 base from J, with 8 bases between. Germline lookup yields CDR1 KGHSH and CDR2 LQKENI. This sample was included in a study of cytomegalovirus exposure and HLA in healthy donors. Across the whole study: The use of the same platform for the approximately 130 validation repertoires and the 550 to 850 first-cohort repertoires was reported by a later analysis. Study findings and constraints: Most sequenced TCRs were rare (though some public TCRs occurred in many donors). Per published reports, the classifier diagnosed cytomegalovirus status with high specificity and sensitivity.

The specimen was PBMCs. The rearrangement links TRBV18 to TRBJ1-1, with TRBD1 as a possible D gene (5 bases). The origin of this receptor is a woman aged 18 to 35 in good health and CMV-seropositive. CDR3 sequence: CASSRDWNTEAFF. The DNA of the CDR3 is TGTGCCAGCTCAAGGGACTGGAACACTGAAGCTTTCTTT.